The clone carrying this T cell receptor (beta chain) showed up just once. The antigen is unknown. Produced via immunoSEQ multiplex PCR; TCRdb's table is partial and in-frame only. The data show about 120,000 clones, approximately 91% seen once. This record comes from a study of T cell responses to AZD1222 COVID-19 vaccine. Study observations and caveats: Clonal diversity may have been underestimated, and the donors were mostly white British, with more females than males.

V lost 4 bases, J lost 0 bases, and 25 bases lay in between. Germline V gene data show CDR1 as SGDLS and CDR2 as YYNGEE. There are 19 residues in the CDR3. This TCR derives from an adult in good health. This specimen consisted of peripheral blood, obtained on day 0 of AZD1222 vaccination. The chain joins TRBV9 to TRBJ1-1; TRBD1 might be the D (5 bases). CDR3 nucleotides: TGTGCCAGCAGCTCGAAATACGGGACGGAGGATCCCGTGAACACTGAAGCTTTCTTT. It is translated as CASSSKYGTEDPVNTEAFF.